This TCR beta chain was recorded in a study of T cell clonotyping in hematopoietic cell transplantation. The study's findings and limits: After transplant, recipient diversity fell while pathologically expanded clonotypes grew through day 180. Without cell sorting, CD4 versus CD8 contributions remain unresolved.

A note on this clone: Its matching antigen is unknown.

Germline CDR1 reads MNHEY; CDR2 reads SMNVEV (reference sequence). V lost 1 base and J 2 bases, leaving 11 bases between the germline ends. This CDR3 contains 15 residues. Data came from immunoSEQ multiplex PCR; TCRdb stores just in-frame clones and leaves some out. The sample yields some 8,000 clones, 70% to 90% seen once. This specimen consisted of peripheral blood mononuclear cells, obtained at the time of graft-versus-host disease after allogeneic stem cell transplant. The receptor was derived from a male patient over 55 who had an allogeneic stem cell transplant from a related donor, so the T cells may come from the graft donor. Some clones in this sample may be carry-over from other donors' samples. The chain has TRBV27 and TRBJ1-1, with D possibly being TRBD1 (6 bases). The CDR3, as DNA: TGTGCCAGCAGTTTATTTGGGGGCCCAAACACTGAAGCTTTCTTT. Its translation: CASSLFGGPNTEAFF.